This T cell receptor beta chain originates from a study of blood T cell repertoires in COVID-19. Across the whole study: Nucleic acid was either cDNA or gDNA, and it came from T cells, B-cell-depleted T cells, or PBMCs.

Germline values: CDR1 SGHNT, CDR2 YYREEE (reference sequence). With 0 bases removed from V and 3 bases from J, the gap between germline ends came to 13 bases. This CDR3 comprises 16 residues. Original processing methods: By means of reference gene primer amplification, nucleated cell counts were estimated. Clones were sequenced by immunoSEQ multiplex PCR, and TCRdb holds only the in-frame ones, with some missing. The V and J calls and clone size are taken from that table; D and trimming were inferred from the DNA. This table holds approximately 110,000 clones, roughly 83% found once. The rearrangement joins TRBV5-4 to TRBJ2-1, with D perhaps TRBD1 (7 bases). This TCR was recovered from an older woman with acute or convalescent COVID-19. Sample: peripheral blood. The CDR3 loop is CASSLEGGQSYNEQFF. CDR3 DNA: TGTGCCAGCAGCTTGGAGGGGGGACAGAGCTACAATGAGCAGTTCTTC.